This T cell receptor beta chain originates from a study of cytomegalovirus exposure and HLA in healthy donors. Study findings and constraints: Some V segments (TRBV6-2 and TRBV6-3 among them) were excluded as indistinguishable. A classifier reportedly called cytomegalovirus status with high sensitivity and specificity. The later analysis indicated that the majority of CMV-associated TCR beta chains appeared HLA-restricted. Many donors carried some public TCRs, although rarity characterized most TCR sequences.

This CDR3 is built from 13 residues. V was clipped by 2 bases and J by 9 bases; unmatched bases: 3. CDR1 SGHTA and CDR2 FQGNSA come from the germline V gene. Amplification used 60 Vbeta primers and 13 Jbeta primers. Sequenced by immunoSEQ multiplex PCR; TCRdb stores in-frame clones only, minus some. The sample includes some 140,000 clones, roughly three quarters of them seen just once. A few counts support this clone. Its specificity is unknown. The chain is built from TRBV7-2 and TRBJ2-1, with 8 bases fitting TRBD2. The sample comprised PBMCs. The TCR was taken from a man aged 25-45 years in good health and CMV-seronegative. CDR3 DNA: TGTGCCAGCAGCTTACTGCGGGAGGCTGAGCAGTTCTTC. Amino acids: CASSLLREAEQFF.